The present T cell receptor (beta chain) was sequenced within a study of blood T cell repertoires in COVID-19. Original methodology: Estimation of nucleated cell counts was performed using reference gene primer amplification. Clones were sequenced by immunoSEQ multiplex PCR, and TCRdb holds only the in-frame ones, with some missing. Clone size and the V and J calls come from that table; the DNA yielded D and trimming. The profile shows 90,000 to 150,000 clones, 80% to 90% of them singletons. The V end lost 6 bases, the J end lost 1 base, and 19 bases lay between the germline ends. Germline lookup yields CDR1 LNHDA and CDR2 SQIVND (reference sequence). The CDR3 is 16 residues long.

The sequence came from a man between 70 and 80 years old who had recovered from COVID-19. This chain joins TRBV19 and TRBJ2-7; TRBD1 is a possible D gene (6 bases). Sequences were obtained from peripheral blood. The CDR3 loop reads CASSHTQGGESYEQYF. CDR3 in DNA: TGTGCCAGTAGCCACACGCAAGGGGGTGAGTCCTACGAGCAGTACTTC.